Listed below are T cell receptor beta chains from one sample, sequenced in a study of T-cell reconstitution after alpha-beta-depleted transplantation in children. TCRdb re-called the PCR reads with MiXCR, one entry per CDR3 protein. The repertoire includes about 460,000 distinct CDR3 sequences, approximately 13% of them detected once, and roughly 5.4% sits in the top ten. The sequencing used PBMCs from the stem cell graft donor, collected from the stem cell graft. The receptors were sampled from a human donor who donated a stem cell graft to a child with combined immunodeficiency. The conserved cysteine and the conserved F or W are not part of the CDR3 here. The D gene is left open where the match is weak.

j_gene,d_gene,v_gene,CDR3aa
TRBJ2-3,TRBD1,TRBV7-2,ASSLRDRGQDTQY
TRBJ1-1,TRBD1,TRBV12-3/TRBV12-4,ASSPGGQGEAF
TRBJ1-2,.,TRBV5-8,ASSLDLGQNYGYT
TRBJ2-5,TRBD2,TRBV7-2,ASRGGETQY
TRBJ2-2,.,TRBV10-3,AISDSFNTGELF
TRBJ1-6,.,TRBV12-3/TRBV12-4,ASTALGPDNSPLH
TRBJ2-2,.,TRBV24-1,ATSDFRELNTGELF
TRBJ2-5,TRBD2,TRBV5-4,ASSWGLAGAQETQY
TRBJ2-5,.,TRBV28,ASSARGGPQETQY
TRBJ2-6,.,TRBV12-3/TRBV12-4,ASSITGQGANVLT
TRBJ1-1,.,TRBV12-3/TRBV12-4,ATRPVSSTEAF